The 26 T cell receptor beta chains below come from one sample, sequenced in a study of OX40 agonist ivuxolimab in advanced cancers. Clones were sequenced by immunoSEQ multiplex PCR, and TCRdb holds only the in-frame ones, with some missing. There are 45,000 to 60,000 clones in the sample; around 89% occur only once, and 5% to 6% lies in the top ten. Sequenced here: CD4+ or CD8+ T cells sorted from blood, sampled in a trial of the OX40 agonist ivuxolimab. All receptors come from an adult with an advanced solid tumor such as melanoma, head and neck, liver or kidney cancer.

The chain uses TRBV27 and TRBJ1-6; D remains unclear. V was pared by 4 bases and J by 10 bases, with 8 bases between. The CDR3 length is 12 residues. Germline V gene lookup returns CDR1 MNHEY and CDR2 SMNVEV (reference sequence). The CDR3 DNA reads as TGTGCCAGCAGTTATGTTGGGTCACCCCTCCACTTT. Translating it yields CASSYVGSPLHF.

On this clone: Different DNA sequences within this sample yield the same CDR3. The genes are TRBV7-3 and TRBJ1-1, with unresolved D. V lost 3 bases, J lost 1 base, and 6 bases lay in between. Germline V gene data show CDR1 as SGHTA and CDR2 as FQGTGA. The CDR3 has 13 residues. CDR3: CASSLQQNTEAFF. The DNA for the CDR3 is TGTGCCAGCAGCTTGCAACAGAACACTGAAGCTTTCTTT.

This clone was counted a single time. This chain links TRBV2 with TRBJ1-4; TRBD1 aligns across 8 bases. CDR3 length equals 14 residues. The germline V gene has CDR1 SNHLY and CDR2 FYNNEI. Trimming removed 4 bases from V and 7 bases from J; junction bases left unmatched: 5. The CDR3: CASSGGQGAEKLFF. CDR3 sequence (DNA): TGTGCCAGCAGTGGAGGGCAGGGGGCTGAAAAACTGTTTTTT.

This chain uses TRBV7-9 with TRBJ1-2, with a weak D call TRBD1 (6 bases). The CDR3 extends over 15 amino acids. Germline V gives CDR1 SEHNR, CDR2 FQNEAQ (reference sequence). V was shortened by 2 bases and J by 0 bases, with 10 bases between the two germline ends. CDR3 nucleotide sequence: TGTGCCAGCAGCTTAAGGGGGGTATCTAACTATGGCTACACCTTC. It codes for CASSLRGVSNYGYTF.

V gene TRBV18 combines with J gene TRBJ1-5, with a tentative D call TRBD1 (6 bases). V was shortened by 6 bases and J by 7 bases, with 13 bases between the two germline ends. The CDR3 consists of 13 residues. CDR1 and CDR2 (germline): KGHSH, LQKENI. CDR3 DNA sequence: TGTGCCAGCTCGGGGGCAGGTGGACAGCCCCAGCATTTT. Translating it yields CASSGAGGQPQHF.

The CDR3 spells CASSQFTAPYSYEQYF. The CDR3 coding sequence is TGTGCCAGCAGCCAATTCACAGCCCCGTACTCCTACGAGCAGTACTTC. The gene calls are TRBV28 and TRBJ2-7; D is undetermined. CDR3 length: 16 residues. V gave up 6 bases and J gave up 0 bases, with 18 bases separating them. The germline CDR1 and CDR2 sequences are MDHEN and SYDVKM.

The V call is TRBV7-2, the J call TRBJ2-5; tentatively, D is TRBD2 (5 bases). The CDR3 contains 17 residues. V was shortened by 0 bases and J by 2 bases, with 16 bases between the two germline ends. Looked up from germline, CDR1 is SGHTA and CDR2 is FQGNSA. In DNA, the CDR3 is TGTGCCAGCAGCTTAGCGAGCACGGGCGGGTTGCAAGAGACCCAGTACTTC. Its translation: CASSLASTGGLQETQYF.

J is TRBJ2-3 and V is TRBV5-4, with 16 nucleotides matching TRBD2. Germline V gene lookup returns CDR1 SGHNT and CDR2 YYREEE (reference sequence). This CDR3 contains 16 residues. Germline trimming cut 3 bases from V and 6 bases from J; bases unmatched to any gene: 4. The CDR3 reads CASSWGLAGGADTQYF. DNA for the CDR3: TGTGCCAGCAGCTGGGGACTAGCGGGAGGGGCGGATACGCAGTATTTT.

The chain carries TRBV6-6 and TRBJ2-5; TRBD1 is a possible D gene (6 bases). The CDR3 is made up of 14 amino acids. In germline, CDR1 is MNHNY, CDR2 SVGAGI (reference sequence). Trimming removed 4 bases at V and 3 bases at J, with 12 bases between. The CDR3 spells CASSSTGSEETQYF. CDR3 DNA: TGTGCCAGCAGTTCCACAGGGTCCGAAGAGACCCAGTACTTC.

This chain joins TRBV7-9 and TRBJ2-7, with D uncertain. Germline CDR1 is SEHNR and CDR2 is FQNEAQ (reference sequence). The ends were cut back, 1 base at V and 0 bases at J, with 10 bases in the middle. CDR3 length: 15 residues. In DNA form, the CDR3 reads TGTGCCAGCAGCTTAGTGGCAGACTTCTCCTACGAGCAGTACTTC. Residues: CASSLVADFSYEQYF.

The V gene is TRBV28, the J gene TRBJ2-7, with TRBD2 matching 7 bases. CDR1 and CDR2 (germline): MDHEN, SYDVKM. This CDR3 has 14 amino acids. V lost 3 bases to trimming and J lost 5 bases; unmatched junction nucleotides: 7. CDR3 amino acids: CASSLSGGRNEQYF. CDR3 DNA: TGTGCCAGCAGTTTGTCGGGAGGCAGAAACGAGCAGTACTTC.

A single count supports this clone. The chain couples TRBV5-4 to TRBJ1-2; TRBD1 might be the D (5 bases). V was pared by 0 bases and J by 7 bases, with 13 bases between. Looked up from germline, CDR1 is SGHNT and CDR2 is YYREEE (reference sequence). The CDR3 consists of 14 residues. The CDR3 nucleotides read TGTGCCAGCAGCTTGGGACAGTCAAGCTCTGGCTACACCTTC. It is translated as CASSLGQSSSGYTF.

The chain uses TRBV14 and TRBJ2-5; 10 bases map to TRBD1. The CDR3 totals 14 residues. CDR1 is SGHDN, CDR2 FVKESK, per germline. V trimming: 4 bases; J trimming: 4 bases; junction bases outside the gene matches: 3. The CDR3 nucleotides are TGTGCCAGCAGCCGAGACAGGGGGCGAGAGACCCAGTACTTC. This sequence encodes CASSRDRGRETQYF.

The V call is TRBV5-6, the J call TRBJ1-2, with D possibly matching TRBD1 (6 bases). CDR3 size: 15 residues. Germline CDR1 is SGHDT and CDR2 is YYEEEE. V was clipped by 4 bases and J by 4 bases, with 17 bases between them. The CDR3 loop is CASSRPRTAVYGYTF. CDR3 sequence (DNA): TGTGCCAGCAGCAGACCCCGGACAGCCGTCTATGGCTACACCTTC.

The chain has TRBV21-1 and TRBJ1-3; the table names TRBD1, a call not compared with the DNA. TRBV21-1 constitutes a pseudogene. This CDR3 spans 16 amino acids. CDR3 nucleotides: TGTGCCAGCAGCAAAGGGGGACAGGGGGCGCAAAACACCATATATTTT. This sequence encodes CASSKGGQGAQNTIYF.

The rearrangement links TRBV11-1 to TRBJ2-5; 8 nucleotides match TRBD2. J was trimmed by 4 bases and V by 5 bases; bases with no gene match: 12. Per germline, CDR1 SGHAT and CDR2 FQDESV (reference sequence). This CDR3 is 16 amino acids long. In DNA, the CDR3 is TGTGCCAGCAGCGCCAGACTAGCGCCGAGTAGAGAGACCCAGTACTTC. Translating gives CASSARLAPSRETQYF.

The gene calls are TRBV13 and TRBJ2-1; D is perhaps TRBD1 (6 bases). This CDR3 is 16 amino acids long. Germline V gene lookup returns CDR1 PRHDT and CDR2 FYEKMQ (reference sequence). Trimming cost V 5 bases and J 6 bases, with 20 bases left between them. CDR3 protein: CASSPGGGGFVNEQFF. The CDR3 DNA sequence: TGTGCCAGCAGCCCTGGTGGGGGCGGGTTCGTCAATGAGCAGTTCTTC. The full variable domain, completed using reference TRBV13 and TRBJ2-1, is AAGVIQSPRHLIKEKRETATLKCYPIPRHDTVYWYQQGPGQDPQFLISFYEKMQSDKGSIPDRFSAQQFSDYHSELNMSSLELGDSALYFCASSPGGGGFVNEQFFGPGTRLTVL.

J is TRBJ2-7 and V is TRBV7-3, with a possible D match to TRBD1 (5 bases). The V gene lost 1 base and the J gene lost 5 bases, with 12 bases spanning the gap. The germline CDR1 and CDR2 sequences are SGHTA and FQGTGA. The CDR3 consists of 14 residues. The chain's CDR3 is CASSLKGRGNEQYF. The CDR3 DNA is TGTGCCAGCAGCTTAAAGGGAAGGGGAAACGAGCAGTACTTC.

V is TRBV4-2 and J is TRBJ2-2, with 7 bases aligning to TRBD2. The ends lost 0 bases at V and 4 bases at J; junction bases unmatched: 11. This CDR3 is 18 amino acids long. Germline V CDR1 and CDR2: LGHNA, YNFKEQ. The CDR3 DNA is TGTGCCAGCAGCCAAGATCAGCTAGCGGTGACGGGCACCGGGGAGCTGTTTTTT. This codes for CASSQDQLAVTGTGELFF.

The chain links TRBV29-1 to TRBJ2-1, with 8 nucleotides matching TRBD2. The CDR3 is 13 amino acids. V was clipped by 2 bases and J by 7 bases; unmatched bases: 4. The germline gives CDR1 SQVTM, CDR2 ANQGSEA. The CDR3: CSVEREGRNEQFF. CDR3 bases: TGCAGCGTTGAACGGGAGGGCCGAAATGAGCAGTTCTTC.

This clone has a single count. The V gene is TRBV5-1, the J gene TRBJ2-1, with D tentatively TRBD1 (6 bases). CDR3 size: 16 residues. CDR1 SGHRS and CDR2 YFSETQ come from the germline V gene. Trimming removed 0 bases from V and 8 bases from J, with 18 bases in between. CDR3 sequence reads: CASSLATGHKTDEQFF. The CDR3 DNA reads as TGCGCCAGCAGCTTGGCCACAGGGCATAAGACCGATGAGCAGTTCTTC.

This clone has only one observation. The gene calls are TRBV7-3 and TRBJ2-1, with 8 bases that match TRBD2. The CDR3 totals 14 residues. Germline V CDR1 and CDR2: SGHTA, FQGTGA. V was pared by 6 bases and J by 4 bases, with 5 bases of the junction left unmatched. CDR3 loop: CASRGSGTYNEQFF. The CDR3 region has the DNA TGTGCCAGCAGGGGTAGCGGGACATACAATGAGCAGTTCTTC.

V is TRBV27 and J is TRBJ2-7; TRBD1 matches at 7 bases. The CDR3 consists of 16 residues. Germline loops: CDR1 MNHEY, CDR2 SMNVEV (reference sequence). The trim removed 3 bases at V and 5 bases at J, leaving 13 bases unmatched. CDR3 bases: TGTGCCAGCAGTTTTTTGGCTGGCAGGGGGTTCCACGAGCAGTACTTC. Its translation: CASSFLAGRGFHEQYF.

This clone has a handful of counts. V gene TRBV6-6 combines with J gene TRBJ1-2; 7 bases are a match to TRBD1. The CDR3 loop spans 13 amino acids. V trimming: 6 bases; J trimming: 5 bases; junction bases outside the gene matches: 6. Germline V CDR1 and CDR2: MNHNY, SVGAGI (reference sequence). CDR3: CASRSTGLYGYTF. In nucleotides, the CDR3 is TGTGCCAGCAGATCGACAGGGCTGTATGGCTACACCTTC.

Worth noting for this clone: The identical CDR3 is also encoded by other nucleotide sequences in the sample. The chain joins TRBV18 to TRBJ2-3; D not resolved. The CDR3 is 12 residues long. V was cut by 3 bases and J by 6 bases, with 7 bases left in between. CDR1 and CDR2 from the germline V gene are KGHSH and LQKENI. In DNA form, the CDR3 reads TGTGCCAGCTCACCGCTGGGGGATACGCAGTATTTT. This gives the protein CASSPLGDTQYF.

This sequence joins TRBV5-1 and TRBJ2-4, with D uncertain. Germline V gene sequence: CDR1 SGHRS, CDR2 YFSETQ. The CDR3 is made up of 13 amino acids. The ends were cut back, 0 bases at V and 4 bases at J, with 5 bases in the middle. The CDR3 DNA is TGCGCCAGCAGCTTGGCACTAAAAAACATTCAGTACTTC. The encoded protein is CASSLALKNIQYF. The full variable domain, rest sourced from reference TRBV5-1 and TRBJ2-4, is KAGVTQTPRYLIKTRGQQVTLSCSPISGHRSVSWYQQTPGQGLQFLFEYFSETQRNKGNFPGRFSGRQFSNSRSEMNVSTLELGDSALYLCASSLALKNIQYFGAGTRLSVL.